This T cell receptor (beta chain) stems from a study of T-cell memory formation after mild COVID-19. Study details: Among the donors, TCR clusters were largely specific to each donor.

Via MiXCR, TCRdb re-called the 5' RACE reads, giving one row per CDR3 protein. The sample comprises fewer than 350,000 distinct CDR3 sequences, approximately 18% of which are singletons, and 23% rests with the top ten. Trimming removed 4 bases at V and 2 bases at J, with 8 bases between. There are 12 residues in the CDR3. CDR1 is SQVTM, CDR2 ANQGSEA, per germline. Whole-study results and caveats: Researchers report contracting CD4+ clones mostly in CM and EM, with CD8+ clones in EMRA. Second-wave clones peaking on day 37 lacked confirmed SARS-CoV-2 specificity.

Turning to this clonotype: What it binds is not known.

Material for sequencing was PBMCs or a T cell subset sorted from them (not recorded which). The chain links TRBV29-1 to TRBJ1-2, with unresolved D. The clonotype comes from a man aged 18 to 29 who had mild COVID-19 (a few samples of this study predate the infection). Cell type and time point are not known. The DNA for the CDR3 is TGCAGCGTTGCATCTTACAACTATGGCTACACCTTC. This sequence encodes CSVASYNYGYTF.